This T cell receptor beta chain was profiled in a study of cytomegalovirus exposure and HLA in healthy donors. Method: immunoSEQ multiplex PCR; TCRdb's copy keeps in-frame clones and lacks some. The repertoire holds 250,000 to 300,000 clones, 90% seen once, with 0.3% to 0.4% in the top ten. Overall study findings and caveats: The tendency of first-cohort TCR clusters to co-occur in the 90 to 150 validation repertoires was the finding of a later analysis. Despite most TCR sequences being rare, some public TCRs occurred in many donors. The study designated 160 or so TCR beta chains cytomegalovirus-associated.

Per the germline V gene, CDR1 is SGHNT and CDR2 is YENEEA. V dropped 5 bases and J dropped 1; count of bases not matched to a gene: 4. The CDR3 is 14 amino acids. On this clone itself: Its specificity is not known.

The validation cohort, a group of over a hundred subjects, included the donors and was separate from the roughly 670-subject first cohort. The chain has TRBV11-3 and TRBJ1-1; TRBD1 aligns across 7 bases. The source is a woman under 30 in good health and CMV-seronegative. Sequenced: PBMCs. The chain's CDR3 is CASSPQGSNTEAFF. As DNA, the CDR3 is TGTGCCAGCAGCCCACAGGGGTCGAACACTGAAGCTTTCTTT. Complete variable domain (other parts from reference TRBV11-3 and TRBJ1-1): EAGVVQSPRYKIIEKKQPVAFWCNPISGHNTLYWYLQNLGQGPELLIRYENEEAVDDSQLPKDRFSAERLKGVDSTLKIQPAELGDSAVYLCASSPQGSNTEAFFGQGTRLTVV.